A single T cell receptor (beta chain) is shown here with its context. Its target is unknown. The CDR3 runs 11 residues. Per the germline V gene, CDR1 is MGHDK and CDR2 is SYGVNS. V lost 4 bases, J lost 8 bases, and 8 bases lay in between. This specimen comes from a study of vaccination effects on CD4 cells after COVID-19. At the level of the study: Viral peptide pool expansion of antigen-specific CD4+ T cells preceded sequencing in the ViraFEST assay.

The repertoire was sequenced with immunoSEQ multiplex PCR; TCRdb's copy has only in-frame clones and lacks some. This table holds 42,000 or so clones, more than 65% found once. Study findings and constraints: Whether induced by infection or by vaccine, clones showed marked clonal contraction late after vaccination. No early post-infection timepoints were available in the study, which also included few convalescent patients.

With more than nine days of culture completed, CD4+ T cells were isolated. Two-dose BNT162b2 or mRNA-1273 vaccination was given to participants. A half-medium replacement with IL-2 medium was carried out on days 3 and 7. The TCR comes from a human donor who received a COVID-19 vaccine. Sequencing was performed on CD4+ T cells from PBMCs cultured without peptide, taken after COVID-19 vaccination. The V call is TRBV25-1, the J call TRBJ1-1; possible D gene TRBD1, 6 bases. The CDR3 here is CASSAGAEAFF. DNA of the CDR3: TGTGCCAGCAGTGCGGGGGCCGAAGCTTTCTTT.